Included here is one TCR beta chain sequence, with context. What it binds is unknown. This CDR3 region has 17 residues. Germline values: CDR1 SEHNR, CDR2 FQNEAQ (reference sequence). Trimming pared 0 bases from V and 4 bases from J, leaving 17 bases between. These data are taken from a study of T cell repertoires in cytomegalovirus infection. Study in general: It was recently identified HLA-C-restricted and well-studied HLA-B-restricted CMV epitopes that the study used. It can be stated that public TCR beta signatures indicated CMV infection as well as a matching HLA type. Study-level results: People with CMV and the relevant HLA were identified by cumulative public TCR beta family frequency. What dominated the ex vivo response were HLA-C-restricted CMV-specific TCR beta clonotypes.

MiXCR was run by TCRdb on the reads, yielding one entry per CDR3 protein. The table shows some 900,000 distinct CDR3 sequences, with approximately 32% occurring only once. Material: cultured CD8+ T cells from PBMCs, obtained from culture after CMV antigen stimulation. The sequence was obtained from a human donor in good health (CMV status not recorded). Some clones in this sample may be carry-over from other donors' samples. V and J are TRBV7-9 and TRBJ2-3; D is ambiguous. The CDR3 loop is CASSLAQGPFSADTQYF. The CDR3 nucleotides read TGTGCCAGCAGCTTAGCGCAAGGACCTTTTTCGGCAGATACGCAGTATTTT.